The present T cell receptor beta chain was sequenced within a study of identifying expanded T cells in peripheral blood. There are 15 residues in the CDR3. J lost 4 bases, V lost 1 base, and 3 bases had no gene match. The germline gives CDR1 MGHRA, CDR2 YSYEKL. Study-level findings and limits: Differentially abundant clones: roughly 1.3 between replicates, around 17 at 2 to 3 weeks, 19 to 20 at four.

During the collection period, no donor immune events like infections were recorded. In the case of this clone: The antigen remains undetermined.

Only in-frame clones appear in the TCRdb table, and some are missing; sequencing was by immunoSEQ multiplex PCR. This table has roughly 78,000 clones, roughly 90% appearing once. The sample comprised blood. This clonotype was obtained from a person aged 18-70 years in good health. The rearrangement uses TRBV4-1 and TRBJ2-3, with TRBD2 matching over 9 bases. The DNA for the CDR3 is TGCGCCAGCAGCCAAGGTAGCGGGGGTGCAGATACGCAGTATTTT. Translation gives CASSQGSGGADTQYF.